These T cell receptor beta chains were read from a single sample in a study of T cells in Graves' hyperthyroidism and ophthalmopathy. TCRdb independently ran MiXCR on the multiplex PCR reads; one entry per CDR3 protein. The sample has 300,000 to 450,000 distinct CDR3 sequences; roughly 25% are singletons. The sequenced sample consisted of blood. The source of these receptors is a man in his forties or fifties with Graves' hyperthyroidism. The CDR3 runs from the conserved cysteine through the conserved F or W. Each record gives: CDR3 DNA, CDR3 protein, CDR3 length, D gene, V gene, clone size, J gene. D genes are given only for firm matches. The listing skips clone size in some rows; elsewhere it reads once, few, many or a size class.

TGTGCCACCTATACAGGGGTGATTGGCGAGCAGTACTTC,CATYTGVIGEQYF,13,TRBD1,TRBV27,.,TRBJ2-7
TGTGCCAGCAGCTTCGGGGATCACGAGCAGTACTTC,CASSFGDHEQYF,12,.,TRBV7-9,many,TRBJ2-7
TGTGCCAGCAGTGAACACGGAAACTATGGCTACACCTTC,CASSEHGNYGYTF,13,.,TRBV6-1,once,TRBJ1-2
TGTGCCAGCAGTTTAGGAGGGACGAAGGATTCACCCCTCCACTTT,CASSLGGTKDSPLHF,15,.,TRBV12-3/TRBV12-4,many,TRBJ1-6
TGCGCCAGCAGCCTAGCCGGGACCGCGATTTCTATGAACACTGAAGCTTTCTTT,CASSLAGTAISMNTEAFF,18,.,TRBV4-1,.,TRBJ1-1
TGCAGTGCTAGAGACGGGAGGGCCCAAGAGACCCAGTACTTC,CSARDGRAQETQYF,14,TRBD2,TRBV20-1,many,TRBJ2-5
TGTGCCAGCAGCTTTTGGGCGGGAGAGTTAGGAGAGACCCAGTACTTC,CASSFWAGELGETQYF,16,TRBD2,TRBV5-4,.,TRBJ2-5
TGTGCCAGCAATGAAAGAATCCGGGTAGGGGTCAACGTCCTGACTTTC,CASNERIRVGVNVLTF,16,.,TRBV2,few,TRBJ2-6
TGTGCCAGCAGCGTAATGTCATCCGGGGAGCTGTTTTTT,CASSVMSSGELFF,13,.,TRBV13,few,TRBJ2-2
TGTGCCAGCAGTTCCCAGGGGCCCCAGCATTTT,CASSSQGPQHF,11,.,TRBV28,once,TRBJ1-5
TGTGCCAGCAGCATTTTGGGGGGGACTTACAATGAGCAGTTCTTC,CASSILGGTYNEQFF,15,TRBD2,TRBV5-6,.,TRBJ2-1
TGCAGTGCTAGCAGGGGTTCCGGGGAGCTGTTTTTT,CSASRGSGELFF,12,.,TRBV20-1,few,TRBJ2-2
TGTGCCACCAGTGATGCCACCCCGGATAGCAATCAGCCCCAGCATTTT,CATSDATPDSNQPQHF,16,.,TRBV24-1,few,TRBJ1-5
TGTGCCAGCAGCTTGGACACCTCCACTGAAGCTTTCTTT,CASSLDTSTEAFF,13,.,TRBV11-1,.,TRBJ1-1
TGTGCCAGCAGCCCTCGAGTCGGTAACACTGAAGCTTTCTTT,CASSPRVGNTEAFF,14,.,TRBV9,.,TRBJ1-1
TGTGCCAGCAGTCCCCGGACAGGGGGCTCGACCGGGGAGCTGTTTTTT,CASSPRTGGSTGELFF,16,TRBD1,TRBV11-3,.,TRBJ2-2
TGTGCCAGCAGTGGGGACAGGGCGTACGCCGGGGAGCTGTTTTTT,CASSGDRAYAGELFF,15,TRBD1,TRBV2,.,TRBJ2-2
TGTGCCACCAGCAGAGAAAGGCGGTTCTTTTCTAGCACAGATACGCAGTATTTT,CATSRERRFFSSTDTQYF,18,.,TRBV15,.,TRBJ2-3
TGTGCCAGTAGTACGCCTAGCGGAGCGCAGTATTTT,CASSTPSGAQYF,12,TRBD2,TRBV19,.,TRBJ2-3
TGTGCCAGCAGTGAAAATGAGCAGTTCTTC,CASSENEQFF,10,.,TRBV2,.,TRBJ2-1
TGTGCCAGTAGTACAGGAATCGGAGCGGGAAACACCGGGGAGCTGTTTTTT,CASSTGIGAGNTGELFF,17,TRBD2,TRBV19,.,TRBJ2-2
TGCAGCGTAACAGGGGTGGAGACCCAGTACTTC,CSVTGVETQYF,11,TRBD1,TRBV29-1,.,TRBJ2-5
TGTGCCAGCAGTCCATGGACAGGACGTTCCCGATTTAGCAATCAGCCCCAGCATTTT,CASSPWTGRSRFSNQPQHF,19,TRBD1,TRBV28,.,TRBJ1-5
TGTGCCAGCAGCTTAGTAGCGGGGGCAACAGATACGCAGTATTTT,CASSLVAGATDTQYF,15,TRBD2,TRBV7-6,many,TRBJ2-3
TGTGCCAGCAGTGAACGGCAGATCGGGGAGCTGTTTTTT,CASSERQIGELFF,13,.,TRBV2,many,TRBJ2-2
TGCGCCAGCAGCTTGGTAGCTGTCCGTGGCAACGAGCAGTACTTC,CASSLVAVRGNEQYF,15,.,TRBV5-1,.,TRBJ2-7
TGCAGTGCTAGCGACAGGAAAGAGACCCAGTACTTC,CSASDRKETQYF,12,.,TRBV20-1,few,TRBJ2-5
TGTGCCAGCAGCCAATCCTGGGGTGGGAGCGCAGATACGCAGTATTTT,CASSQSWGGSADTQYF,16,.,TRBV3-1,few,TRBJ2-3
TGCAGTGCTAGACCTCGGGGAGTTACTAACTATGGCTACACCTTC,CSARPRGVTNYGYTF,15,.,TRBV20-1,.,TRBJ1-2
TGCAGCGCCCTAGCGGGCCCCTACGAGCAGTACTTC,CSALAGPYEQYF,12,TRBD2,TRBV29-1,few,TRBJ2-7
TGTGCCAGCAGACCGAACGGAGGTCATCAACTCTATGGCTACACCTTC,CASRPNGGHQLYGYTF,16,.,TRBV6-1,.,TRBJ1-2
TGTGCCAGCAGACCAACGGGACGGTTGAACACTGAAGCTTTCTTT,CASRPTGRLNTEAFF,15,.,TRBV7-9,.,TRBJ1-1
TGTGCCAGCAGCTTAGCCGGCATCTATGAGCAGTTCTTC,CASSLAGIYEQFF,13,.,TRBV11-2,many,TRBJ2-1
TGTGCCAGCAGTGGCCGGGATCCAGCATTCACAGATACGCAGTATTTT,CASSGRDPAFTDTQYF,16,.,TRBV12-3/TRBV12-4,few,TRBJ2-3
TGTGCCAGCAGTTACAGGACTAGCGGGAGGGTTTTTACCGGGGAGCTGTTTTTT,CASSYRTSGRVFTGELFF,18,TRBD2,TRBV28,.,TRBJ2-2
TGTGCCAGCAGCCTATCCCGGGGCGGCTATGGCTACACCTTC,CASSLSRGGYGYTF,14,.,TRBV6-2/TRBV6-3,many,TRBJ1-2
TGTGCCTGTTTTCAGGGACATGGCTACACCTTC,CACFQGHGYTF,11,.,TRBV30,few,TRBJ1-2
TGTGCCAGCAGCTTAGTCACTAGCAGACGCCAAGAGACCCAGTACTTC,CASSLVTSRRQETQYF,16,.,TRBV7-2,few,TRBJ2-5
TGCAGTGCTCTCGGGGTTAACACTGAAGCTTTCTTT,CSALGVNTEAFF,12,.,TRBV20-1,many,TRBJ1-1
TGTGCCAGCAGTTTCGTTGGGGGGAGGGAGACCCAGTACTTC,CASSFVGGRETQYF,14,.,TRBV28,.,TRBJ2-5
TGTGCCAGCAGATCAAACAGGGGGAGGAATCAGCCCCAGCATTTT,CASRSNRGRNQPQHF,15,TRBD1,TRBV11-2,once,TRBJ1-5
TGTGCCAGCAGATCTAGCGGGCTCACGGGGGAGACCCAGTACTTC,CASRSSGLTGETQYF,15,TRBD2,TRBV28,.,TRBJ2-5
TGTGCCAGCAGTGAAGGGGGCGCGGGGACCTACGAGCAGTACTTC,CASSEGGAGTYEQYF,15,.,TRBV2,.,TRBJ2-7
TGTGCCAGCAGGGGACTGACTCAAGAGACCCAGTACTTC,CASRGLTQETQYF,13,.,TRBV6-1,once,TRBJ2-5
TGTGCCAGCAGCTTAGAGACAGGGCATGAGCAGTTCTTC,CASSLETGHEQFF,13,TRBD1,TRBV11-2,many,TRBJ2-1
TGTGCCAGCAGTGCGAAACAGGGGGATCAAGAGACCCAGTACTTC,CASSAKQGDQETQYF,15,TRBD1,TRBV28,.,TRBJ2-5
TGTGCCAGTTCACCGACTAACTATGGCTACACCTTC,CASSPTNYGYTF,12,.,TRBV3-1,.,TRBJ1-2
TGCAGCGTCCTGCAGGGAGGTAACACCGGGGAGCTGTTTTTT,CSVLQGGNTGELFF,14,.,TRBV29-1,.,TRBJ2-2
TGCAGTGCTCGGGACCTGGGCTACGAGCAGTACTTC,CSARDLGYEQYF,12,.,TRBV20-1,few,TRBJ2-7